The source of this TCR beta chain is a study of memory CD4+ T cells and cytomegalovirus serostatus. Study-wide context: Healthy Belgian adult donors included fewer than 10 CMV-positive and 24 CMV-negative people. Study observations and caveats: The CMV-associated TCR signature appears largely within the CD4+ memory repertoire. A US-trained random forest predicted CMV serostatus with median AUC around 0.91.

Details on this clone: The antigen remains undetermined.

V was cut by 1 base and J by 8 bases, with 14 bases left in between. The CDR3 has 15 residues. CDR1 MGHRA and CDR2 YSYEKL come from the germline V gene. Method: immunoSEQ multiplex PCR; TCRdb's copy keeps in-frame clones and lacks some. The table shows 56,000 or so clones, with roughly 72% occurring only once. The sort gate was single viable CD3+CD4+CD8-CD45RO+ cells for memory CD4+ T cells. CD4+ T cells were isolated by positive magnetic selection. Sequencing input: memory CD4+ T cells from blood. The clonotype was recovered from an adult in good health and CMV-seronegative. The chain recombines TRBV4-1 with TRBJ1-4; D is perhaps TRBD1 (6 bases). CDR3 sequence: CASSQVSQGNEKLFF. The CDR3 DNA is TGCGCCAGCAGCCAAGTTTCGCAGGGGAACGAAAAACTGTTTTTT.